Listed below are T cell receptor beta chains from one sample, sequenced in a study of blood T cells in healthy people across ages. TCRdb itself ran the 5' RACE reads through MiXCR, one entry per CDR3 protein. The table shows 2 million or so distinct CDR3 sequences, with about 50% occurring only once. The sample was blood. The receptors were sampled from a woman in her thirties or forties in good health. CDR3s include the opening cysteine and the closing phenylalanine or tryptophan. The order of the fields is J gene, D gene, V gene, clone size, CDR3 DNA, CDR3 protein. A D gene is named only where the DNA matches it firmly. Clone size, where shown, is once, few, many, or a class for clones that have expanded.

>TRBJ2-7|NA|TRBV15|few
TGTGCCACCAGCAGTCTCCGCGGCTACGAGCAGTACTTC
CATSSLRGYEQYF
>TRBJ2-7|NA|TRBV27|NA
TGTGCCAGCAGTTTAGACAAAGGGAACTACGAGCAGTACTTC
CASSLDKGNYEQYF
>TRBJ1-2|NA|TRBV7-2|few
TGTGCCAGCAGCCCAGGGTCCCTAGCTAACTATGGCTACACCTTC
CASSPGSLANYGYTF
>TRBJ2-3|TRBD1|TRBV15|NA
TGTGCCACCAGCAGAGCGGGGACAGTCACAGATACGCAGTATTTT
CATSRAGTVTDTQYF
>TRBJ1-2|NA|TRBV15|NA
TGTGCCACCAGCTTGGGTAGTAACTATGGCTACACCTTC
CATSLGSNYGYTF
>TRBJ2-3|NA|TRBV20-1|once
TGCAGTGCTAGAGAATTGTGGACTAACACGCAGTATTTT
CSARELWTNTQYF
>TRBJ2-5|NA|TRBV20-1|NA
TGCAGTGCTAGTAAACAGGGAGCGACAGGTGTGCAGAATGAGCAGTACTTC
CSASKQGATGVQNEQYF
>TRBJ1-2|TRBD1|TRBV20-1|once
TGCAGTGCTAGAGATCCCGCAGGGGGACTCTATGGCTACACCTTC
CSARDPAGGLYGYTF
>TRBJ1-2|TRBD1|TRBV5-6|once
TGTGCCAGCAGCTCGGACAGGGATGGTGGCTACACCTTC
CASSSDRDGGYTF
>TRBJ2-7|TRBD1|TRBV7-9|NA
TGTGCCAGCAGCTTAATTGGGACAGGGAACCCTGTCGCCTACGAGCAGTACTTC
CASSLIGTGNPVAYEQYF
>TRBJ2-3|NA|TRBV5-1|few
TGCGCCAGCAGCTTGGTAATCACAGATACGCAGTATTTT
CASSLVITDTQYF
>TRBJ2-7|TRBD1|TRBV28|few
TGTGCCAGCACGGACAGGGCCTACGAGCAGTACTTC
CASTDRAYEQYF
>TRBJ2-7|NA|TRBV6-2/TRBV6-3|NA
TGTGCCAGCAGCTCACTCGACAGGTTCTACGAGCAGTACTTC
CASSSLDRFYEQYF
>TRBJ2-3|TRBD1|TRBV15|NA
TGTGCCACCAGAGGGACAGGAGATGTGCATACGCAGTATTTT
CATRGTGDVHTQYF
>TRBJ2-5|TRBD1|TRBV20-1|NA
TGCAGTGCTAGAGACAGGGGGCATTTAGAGACCCAGTACTTC
CSARDRGHLETQYF
>TRBJ1-6|NA|TRBV7-2|NA
TGTGCCAGCAGCCCCGCTCCAGGGGATTCACCCCTCCACTTT
CASSPAPGDSPLHF
>TRBJ2-3|NA|TRBV12-3/TRBV12-4|NA
TGTGCCAGCAGTCGCCGATTACTATCTTCTACAGATACGCAGTATTTT
CASSRRLLSSTDTQYF
>TRBJ2-5|TRBD2|TRBV27|few
TGTGCCAGCAGATCGATTAGCGGGGGGAACCAAGAGACCCAGTACTTC
CASRSISGGNQETQYF
>TRBJ2-3|NA|TRBV12-3/TRBV12-4|NA
TGTGCCAGCAGTGCTTCGGGACACAGAGCAGATACGCAGTATTTT
CASSASGHRADTQYF
>TRBJ2-5|NA|TRBV20-1|NA
TGCAGGGCCCGGGGCAGGCAAGAGACCCAGTACTTC
CRARGRQETQYF
>TRBJ2-3|TRBD2|TRBV7-2|NA
TGTGCCAGCAGCCAAAGGCGGGGGACCACAGCTACGCAGTATTTT
CASSQRRGTTATQYF
>TRBJ2-6|TRBD1|TRBV12-3/TRBV12-4|few
TGTGCCAGCACCGTGACAGGGGCTGGGGCCAACGTCCTGACTTTC
CASTVTGAGANVLTF
>TRBJ2-2|TRBD2|TRBV28|NA
TGTGCCAGCAGTTTGGGCGGGGGGCGCACCGGGGAGCTGTTTTTT
CASSLGGGRTGELFF